Reported below is one T cell receptor (beta chain). Antigen specificity is unknown. These data come from a study of T cells in Graves' hyperthyroidism and ophthalmopathy. Regarding the study as a whole: Researchers found most expanded thyroid clonotypes above 0.001 in blood as well.

Amplification targeted TCR beta CDR3 regions from RNA transcripts. The primer set for the first-round RT-PCR of the TCR CDR3 was HTBI. TCRdb reprocessed the multiplex PCR reads via MiXCR and lists one record per CDR3 protein. The sample contains some 460,000 distinct CDR3 sequences, 15% to 19% of which appear only once. The CDR3 totals 15 residues. CDR1 is MNHNS and CDR2 is SASEGT in the germline V gene. V lost 6 bases and J lost 0, with 12 bases in between. The V and J genes are TRBV6-1 and TRBJ1-3; D not certain. Sequencing was carried out using blood. This receptor was identified in a woman in her late teens or twenties with Graves' hyperthyroidism. The CDR3 protein is CASRQSASSGNTIYF. The CDR3, as DNA: TGTGCCAGCAGACAAAGCGCGAGCTCTGGAAACACCATATATTTT.